A selection of T cell receptor beta chains follows, all from one sample in a study of cytomegalovirus exposure and HLA in healthy donors. TCRdb's table, derived via immunoSEQ multiplex PCR, lists solely in-frame clones and lacks some. This sample has about 95,000 clones; 75% to 90% occur once, and the top ten carry approximately 22%. Sequencing input: PBMCs. All receptors derive from a man between 18 and 29 years old in good health and CMV-seropositive. Both conserved end residues are trimmed from each CDR3.

j_call | v_call | cdr3_aa
TRBJ2-1 | TRBV5-1 | ASSPGQGAIEQF
TRBJ2-7 | TRBV18 | ASSPPAGDRHEQY
TRBJ1-2 | TRBV28 | ASTSGTKGYT
TRBJ2-7 | TRBV28 | ASSESGTGEYEQY
TRBJ2-1 | TRBV28 | ASSGTGSYNEQF
TRBJ2-5 | TRBV6-5 | ASSYDSYRETQY
TRBJ1-1 | TRBV5-6 | ASTPPWPLNTEAF
TRBJ1-4 | TRBV18 | ASSPPGEDGEREKLF
TRBJ2-1 | TRBV11-3 | ASSLVHGYNEQF
TRBJ1-2 | TRBV30 | AWSRGRDRFSTNYGYT
TRBJ2-1 | TRBV27 | ASSPSVYFGQF
TRBJ2-2 | TRBV7-9 | ASSSRDSSNTGELF
TRBJ2-3 | TRBV6-6 | ASSYVRGTDTQY
TRBJ1-1 | TRBV5-1 | ASSYLPSTGGEDTEAF
TRBJ2-1 | TRBV4-1 | ASSQRGTSGSGYNEQF
TRBJ2-3 | TRBV19 | ASSIGYRESRTDTQY
TRBJ2-1 | TRBV15 | ATSLVGAPRGEQF
TRBJ2-7 | TRBV7-8 | ASSLGGLSYEQY
TRBJ2-7 | TRBV27 | ASSLSAHPGYEQY
TRBJ2-5 | TRBV5-1 | ASRVRDRETQY
TRBJ1-2 | TRBV5-6 | ASQGTGDNYGYT
TRBJ1-1 | TRBV6-1 | ASSVKGDNTEAF
TRBJ2-7 | TRBV28 | ASSPGQVIYEQY
TRBJ1-2 | TRBV27 | ASRWGRNYGYT
TRBJ2-1 | TRBV27 | ASRAGAYNEQF
TRBJ2-5 | TRBV5-4 | ASSLELAVQETQY
TRBJ2-3 | TRBV7-8 | ASRPTGGPADTQY
TRBJ2-7 | TRBV7-3 | ASSPSTTGEQY
TRBJ1-1 | TRBV9 | ASSVEGAEAF
TRBJ2-5 | TRBV18 | ASSPRTSGHLQETQY
TRBJ2-3 | TRBV11-3 | ASSLGAGREMTDTQY
TRBJ1-4 | TRBV5-4 | ASSKGPTATNEKLF
TRBJ1-1 | TRBV9 | ASNIYGNTEAF
TRBJ1-1 | TRBV10-3 | AITDRAEAF
TRBJ2-1 | TRBV14 | ASSPTSGPYNEQF
TRBJ2-3 | TRBV5-1 | ASSLLPMSTDTQY
TRBJ1-2 | TRBV27 | ASSLWDRSGYT
TRBJ2-2 | TRBV6-4 | ASSDSLDAGELF
TRBJ2-4 | TRBV4-1 | ASSWGLAGGIGNIQY
TRBJ2-3 | TRBV18 | ASSPMGQGTDTQY
TRBJ1-4 | TRBV5-4 | ASSPGIGEKLF
TRBJ2-1 | TRBV5-1 | ASSLDAGRVNEQF
TRBJ2-4 | TRBV5-4 | ASSLAGQLAKNIQY
TRBJ2-2 | TRBV5-1 | ASSLAVTGAGELF
TRBJ2-5 | TRBV10-1 | ATAEPETQY
TRBJ2-1 | TRBV11-2 | ASSLLPPDEQF
TRBJ1-2 | TRBV6-5 | ASSGQGYGYT
TRBJ2-7 | TRBV11-2 | ASSLGHYREEHEQY
TRBJ2-7 | TRBV19 | ASSMGGRSSYEQY
TRBJ1-2 | TRBV18 | ASSPVGDGYT
TRBJ2-1 | TRBV29-1 | SVAGLAGTSYNEQF
TRBJ2-3 | TRBV7-3 | ASSPLSGSNTDTQY
TRBJ2-6 | TRBV10-2 | ATRTADLSGANVLT
TRBJ2-5 | TRBV19 | ASSLGGTRETQY
TRBJ2-7 | TRBV10-2 | ASSLIYEQY